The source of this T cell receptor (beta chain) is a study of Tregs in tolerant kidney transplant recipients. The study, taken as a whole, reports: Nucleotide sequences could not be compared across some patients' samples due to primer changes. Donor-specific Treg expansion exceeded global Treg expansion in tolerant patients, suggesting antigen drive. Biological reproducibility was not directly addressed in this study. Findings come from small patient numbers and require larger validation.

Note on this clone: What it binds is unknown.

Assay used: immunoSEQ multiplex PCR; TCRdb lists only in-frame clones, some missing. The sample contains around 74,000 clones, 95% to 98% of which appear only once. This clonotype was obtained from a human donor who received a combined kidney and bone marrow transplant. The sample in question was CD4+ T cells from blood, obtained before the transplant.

The CDR3 DNA reads TGTGCCAGCAGCTTAGCGGACAGCCTCCTCTATGGCTACACCTTC. This codes for CASSLADSLLYGYTF. The chain employs TRBV7-8 and TRBJ1-2, with TRBD1 as a possible D gene (6 bases). Trimming took 0 bases from V and 4 from J, leaving 12 bases between them. The germline gives CDR1 SGHVS, CDR2 FQNEAQ. There are 15 residues in the CDR3.